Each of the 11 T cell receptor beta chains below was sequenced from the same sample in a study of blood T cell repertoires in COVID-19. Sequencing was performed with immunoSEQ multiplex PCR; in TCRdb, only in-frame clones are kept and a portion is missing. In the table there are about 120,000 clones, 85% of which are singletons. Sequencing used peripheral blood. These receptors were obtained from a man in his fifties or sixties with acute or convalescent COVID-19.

The CDR3 loop reads CASSGGQAATGELFF. In nucleotides, the CDR3 is TGTGCCAGCAGTGGAGGACAGGCGGCCACCGGGGAGCTGTTTTTT. The J gene is TRBJ2-2, the V gene TRBV7-9, with 7 bases lining up with TRBD1. V lost 6 bases to trimming and J lost 4 bases; unmatched junction nucleotides: 8. CDR3 length equals 15 residues. Looked up from germline, CDR1 is SEHNR and CDR2 is FQNEAQ (reference sequence). Variable domain in full (rest from reference TRBV7-9 and TRBJ2-2): DTGVSQNPRHKITKRGQNVTFRCDPISEHNRLYWYRQTLGQGPEFLTYFQNEAQLEKSRLLSDRFSAERPKGSFSTLEIQRTEQGDSAMYLCASSGGQAATGELFFGEGSRLTVL.

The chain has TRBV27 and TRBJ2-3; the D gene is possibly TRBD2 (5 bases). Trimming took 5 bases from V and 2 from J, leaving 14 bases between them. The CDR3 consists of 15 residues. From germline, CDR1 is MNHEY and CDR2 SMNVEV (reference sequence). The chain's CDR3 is CASSPLTRATDTQYF. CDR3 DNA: TGTGCCAGCAGTCCCTTAACGCGGGCCACAGATACGCAGTATTTT.

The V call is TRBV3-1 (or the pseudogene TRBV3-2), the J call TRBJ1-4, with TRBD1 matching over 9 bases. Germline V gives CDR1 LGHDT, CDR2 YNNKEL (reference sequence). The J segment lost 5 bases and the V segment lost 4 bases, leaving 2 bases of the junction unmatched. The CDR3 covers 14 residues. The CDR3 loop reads CASSRGTGNEKLFF. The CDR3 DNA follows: TGTGCCAGCAGCCGCGGGACAGGGAATGAAAAACTGTTTTTT.

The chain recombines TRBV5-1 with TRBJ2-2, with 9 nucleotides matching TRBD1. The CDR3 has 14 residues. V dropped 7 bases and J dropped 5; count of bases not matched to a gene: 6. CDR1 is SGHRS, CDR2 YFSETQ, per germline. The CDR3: CASGTGGRTGELFF. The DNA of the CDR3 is TGCGCCAGCGGAACAGGGGGCCGGACCGGGGAGCTGTTTTTT.

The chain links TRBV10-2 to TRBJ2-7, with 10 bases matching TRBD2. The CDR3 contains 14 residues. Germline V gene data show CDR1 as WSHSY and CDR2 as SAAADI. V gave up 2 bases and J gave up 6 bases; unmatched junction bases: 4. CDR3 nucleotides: TGCGCCAGCAGTGAGGCTAGCGGGAGCAGCGAGCAGTACTTC. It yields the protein CASSEASGSSEQYF.

This chain's CDR3 is CASSQGRESEQYF. The DNA of the CDR3 is TGTGCCAGCAGCCAAGGTCGGGAAAGCGAGCAGTACTTC. The J gene is TRBJ2-7, the V gene TRBV3-1 (or the pseudogene TRBV3-2); D is perhaps TRBD2 (5 bases). V lost 1 base to trimming and J lost 6 bases, with 10 bases between them. This CDR3 has 13 residues. CDR1 and CDR2 from the germline V gene are LGHDT and YNNKEL (reference sequence).

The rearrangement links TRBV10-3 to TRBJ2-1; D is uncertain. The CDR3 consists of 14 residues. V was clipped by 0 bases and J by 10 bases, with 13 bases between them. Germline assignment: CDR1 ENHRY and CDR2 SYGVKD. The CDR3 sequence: CAISESADLREQFF. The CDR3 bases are TGTGCCATCAGTGAGTCTGCAGACCTGCGGGAGCAGTTCTTC.

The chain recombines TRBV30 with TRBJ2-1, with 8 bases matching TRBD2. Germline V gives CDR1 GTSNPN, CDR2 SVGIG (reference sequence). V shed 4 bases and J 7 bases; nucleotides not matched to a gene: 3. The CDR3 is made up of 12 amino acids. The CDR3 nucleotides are TGTGCCTGGATAAGCGGGAGAAATGAGCAGTTCTTC. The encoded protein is CAWISGRNEQFF.

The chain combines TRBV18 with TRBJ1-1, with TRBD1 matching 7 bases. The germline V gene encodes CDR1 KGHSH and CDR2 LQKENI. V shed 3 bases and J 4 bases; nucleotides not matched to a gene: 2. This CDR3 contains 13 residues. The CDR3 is CASSPRGPTEAFF. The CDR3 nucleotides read TGTGCCAGCTCACCGAGGGGGCCCACTGAAGCTTTCTTT.

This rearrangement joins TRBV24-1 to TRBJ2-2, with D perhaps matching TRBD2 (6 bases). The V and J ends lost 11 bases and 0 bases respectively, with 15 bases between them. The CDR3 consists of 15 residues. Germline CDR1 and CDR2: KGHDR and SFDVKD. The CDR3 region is CANISRGANTGELFF. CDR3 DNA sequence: TGTGCCAACATTTCGCGGGGTGCGAACACCGGGGAGCTGTTTTTT.

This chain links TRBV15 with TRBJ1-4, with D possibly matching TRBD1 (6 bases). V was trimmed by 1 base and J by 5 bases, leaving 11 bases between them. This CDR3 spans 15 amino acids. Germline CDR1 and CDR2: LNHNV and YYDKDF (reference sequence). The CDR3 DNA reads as TGTGCCACCAGCAGAGGGGGGACATCGAATGAAAAACTGTTTTTT. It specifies CATSRGGTSNEKLFF.